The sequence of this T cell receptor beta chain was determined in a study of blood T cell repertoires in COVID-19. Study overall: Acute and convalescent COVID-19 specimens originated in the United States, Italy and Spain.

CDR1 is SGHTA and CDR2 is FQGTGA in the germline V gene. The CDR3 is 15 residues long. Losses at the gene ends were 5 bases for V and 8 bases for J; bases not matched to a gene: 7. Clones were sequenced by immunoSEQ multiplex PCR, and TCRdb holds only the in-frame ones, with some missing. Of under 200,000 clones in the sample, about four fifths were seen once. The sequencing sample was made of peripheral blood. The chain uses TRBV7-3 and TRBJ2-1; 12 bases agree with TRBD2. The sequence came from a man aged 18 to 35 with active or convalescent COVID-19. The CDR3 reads CASSPTSGRADEQFF. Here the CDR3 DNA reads TGTGCCAGCAGCCCGACTAGCGGGAGAGCCGATGAGCAGTTCTTC.